The rows below give T cell receptor beta chains drawn from one sample of a study of spatial heterogeneity in lung cancer. TCRdb fed the 5' RACE reads into MiXCR, producing one record per CDR3 protein. The table has more than 65,000 distinct CDR3 sequences, around 13% seen once. The sequencing here drew on PBMCs, taken at surgery. The receptors shown here come from a male donor with early-stage non-small cell lung cancer. Each CDR3 is given with its conserved first and last residue. Each record gives: V gene, J gene, clone size, D gene, CDR3 protein, CDR3 DNA. A D gene is named only where the DNA matches it firmly. Clone size, where shown, is once, few, many, or a class for clones that have expanded.

TRBV5-1	TRBJ2-7	many	TRBD2	CASSSGGSLVYEQYF	TGCGCCAGCAGCTCGGGCGGGAGTCTAGTGTACGAGCAGTACTTC
TRBV3-1	TRBJ1-3	many	.	CASSQVTRRSGNTIYF	TGTGCCAGCAGCCAAGTAACGAGGAGATCCGGAAACACCATATATTTT
TRBV9	TRBJ2-3	few	TRBD2	CASSRGLRTDTQYF	TGTGCCAGCAGCCGGGGACTACGCACAGATACGCAGTATTTT
TRBV29-1	TRBJ1-1	many	.	CSVEPGQGNTEAFF	TGCAGCGTTGAACCGGGCCAAGGAAACACTGAAGCTTTCTTT
TRBV3-1	TRBJ2-7	few	.	CASTPQLSNRMRTYEQYF	TGTGCCAGCACCCCCCAGCTGAGCAACAGGATGAGGACCTACGAGCAGTACTTC
TRBV6-1	TRBJ1-1	.	TRBD1	CASSEQGAEAFF	TGTGCCAGCAGTGAACAGGGGGCTGAAGCTTTCTTT
TRBV5-1	TRBJ1-5	few	.	CASSLETDQPQHF	TGCGCCAGCAGCTTGGAGACAGATCAGCCCCAGCATTTT
TRBV5-1	TRBJ1-2	many	.	CASSPLIGDEYGYTF	TGCGCCAGCAGCCCCCTGATTGGGGATGAGTATGGCTACACCTTC
TRBV3-1	TRBJ2-1	few	.	CASSIGLYNEQFF	TGTGCCAGCAGCATCGGGCTCTACAATGAGCAGTTCTTC
TRBV24-1	TRBJ2-5	.	TRBD1	CATSDLGQGRQETQYF	TGTGCCACCAGTGATTTGGGACAGGGAAGGCAAGAGACCCAGTACTTC
TRBV7-9	TRBJ1-2	many	TRBD1	CASSQQGDGYTF	TGTGCCAGCAGCCAACAGGGGGATGGCTACACCTTC
TRBV6-6	TRBJ1-5	many	.	CASSYTVAGRNQPQHF	TGTGCCAGCAGTTACACCGTCGCAGGGAGGAATCAGCCCCAGCATTTT
TRBV25-1	TRBJ2-5	few	TRBD2	CASSAGTSGRALQETQYF	TGTGCCAGCAGTGCGGGGACTAGCGGGAGGGCCTTACAAGAGACCCAGTACTTC
TRBV3-1	TRBJ2-1	few	TRBD1	CASGGTGGSDEQFF	TGTGCCAGCGGGGGGACAGGGGGATCCGATGAGCAGTTCTTC
TRBV3-1	TRBJ1-3	many	.	CASSHREYNTIYF	TGTGCCAGCAGCCACAGGGAGTACAACACCATATATTTT
TRBV5-1	TRBJ2-2	few	TRBD1	CASSTQGSTGELFF	TGCGCCAGCAGTACACAGGGGAGCACCGGGGAGCTGTTTTTT
TRBV7-9	TRBJ1-2	.	.	CASSPSGATSNYGYTF	TGTGCCAGCAGCCCTAGCGGTGCAACTTCTAACTATGGCTACACCTTC
TRBV27	TRBJ2-1	.	.	CASSLGGGGHSYNEQFF	TGTGCCAGCAGTTTAGGGGGTGGGGGACACTCCTACAATGAGCAGTTCTTC
TRBV29-1	TRBJ2-7	.	.	CSVGGGTRQGTYEQYF	TGCAGCGTTGGGGGGGGAACGCGACAGGGGACCTACGAGCAGTACTTC
TRBV2	TRBJ1-1	few	.	CASRQGWYDGTEAFF	TGTGCCAGCAGACAGGGTTGGTATGATGGCACTGAAGCTTTCTTT
TRBV20-1	TRBJ2-5	.	.	CSARYPAIGGETQYF	TGCAGTGCTAGATATCCCGCCATAGGCGGGGAGACCCAGTACTTC
TRBV12-3/TRBV12-4	TRBJ2-3	few	TRBD1	CASSAGQAHPNTQYF	TGTGCCAGCAGCGCCGGACAGGCTCATCCGAATACGCAGTATTTT
TRBV24-1	TRBJ2-3	.	.	CATSDLDGNTDTQYF	TGTGCCACCAGTGACCTTGACGGAAACACAGATACGCAGTATTTT
TRBV27	TRBJ1-1	.	TRBD1	CASSTGTGKTEAFF	TGTGCCAGCAGTACCGGGACAGGGAAAACTGAAGCTTTCTTT
TRBV7-6	TRBJ1-1	few	.	CASSLSGLNTEAFF	TGTGCCAGCAGCTTATCGGGATTGAACACTGAAGCTTTCTTT
TRBV5-6	TRBJ2-2	few	.	CASSFDTRGTGELFF	TGTGCCAGCAGCTTTGACACCCGAGGTACCGGGGAGCTGTTTTTT
TRBV7-9	TRBJ2-3	.	.	CASSRPLDKRDTQYF	TGTGCCAGCAGTCGACCGCTGGACAAAAGGGATACGCAGTATTTT
TRBV29-1	TRBJ2-5	.	.	CSVESSPGRETQYF	TGCAGCGTTGAATCCTCCCCCGGACGAGAGACCCAGTACTTC
TRBV5-1	TRBJ2-3	many	.	CASSLVGEADTQYF	TGCGCCAGCAGCTTGGTAGGGGAGGCAGATACGCAGTATTTT
TRBV6-5	TRBJ2-5	many	.	CASSYSVPQETQYF	TGTGCCAGCAGTTACTCGGTACCCCAAGAGACCCAGTACTTC
TRBV20-1	TRBJ2-5	.	.	CGGVAGRPETQYF	TGCGGCGGGGTCGCGGGCCGCCCAGAGACCCAGTACTTC
TRBV5-5	TRBJ2-3	.	TRBD2	CASSHGLAGSKSTDTQYF	TGTGCCAGCAGCCACGGACTAGCGGGCTCTAAGAGCACAGATACGCAGTATTTT
TRBV3-1	TRBJ2-3	few	.	CASSPLPASDTQYF	TGTGCCAGCAGTCCCCTTCCCGCTTCAGATACGCAGTATTTT
TRBV27	TRBJ2-5	.	.	CASSLGSGAGEGETQYF	TGTGCCAGCAGTTTGGGGTCTGGAGCGGGCGAGGGAGAGACCCAGTACTTC
TRBV7-9	TRBJ1-5	.	.	CASSPGDQPQHF	TGTGCCAGCAGTCCGGGGGATCAGCCCCAGCATTTT
TRBV6-4	TRBJ2-2	.	TRBD2	CASSELAGSTGELFF	TGTGCCAGCAGTGAACTAGCGGGTTCCACCGGGGAGCTGTTTTTT
TRBV6-5	TRBJ2-2	few	.	CASSYSRFMGELFF	TGTGCCAGCAGTTACTCGAGATTTATGGGGGAGCTGTTTTTT
TRBV29-1	TRBJ1-1	many	.	CSVEEAGGEAFF	TGCAGCGTTGAAGAGGCCGGGGGCGAAGCTTTCTTT
TRBV12-3/TRBV12-4	TRBJ2-3	few	.	CASSLTVPVSDTQYF	TGTGCCAGCAGTTTAACGGTACCGGTGTCAGATACGCAGTATTTT
TRBV27	TRBJ1-2	.	.	CASRWGSGNYGYTF	TGTGCCAGCCGATGGGGGTCGGGTAACTATGGCTACACCTTC
TRBV5-1	TRBJ2-1	.	.	CASSLGSNNEQFF	TGCGCCAGCAGCTTGGGGTCCAACAATGAGCAGTTCTTC
TRBV12-5	TRBJ1-2	.	TRBD1	CASGSLGQVGDYGYTF	TGTGCTAGTGGTTCCCTCGGACAGGTTGGAGACTATGGCTACACCTTC
TRBV5-6	TRBJ2-7	.	.	CASSSGSYEQYF	TGTGCCAGCAGCTCTGGATCCTACGAGCAGTACTTC
TRBV30	TRBJ1-1	few	.	CAWSGGFGTEAFF	TGTGCCTGGAGTGGGGGGTTTGGCACTGAAGCTTTCTTT
TRBV2	TRBJ2-3	few	.	CASSESRARGTDTQYF	TGTGCCAGCAGTGAAAGCCGGGCCCGAGGGACAGATACGCAGTATTTT